The sequence of this T cell receptor beta chain was determined in a study of T cells in Graves' hyperthyroidism and ophthalmopathy. Notes on the study in general: Most clonotypes that expanded in the thyroid above 0.001 also showed up in blood. Separating ophthalmopathy from stable hyperthyroidism was achieved by a 13 V-J model.

Diagnostic decisions used clinical symptoms, serum thyroxine and TRAb, thyroid ultrasound and orbital computed tomography. As for this clonotype: Its target is unknown.

RNA transcripts yielded amplified TCR beta CDR3 regions. During a first-round RT-PCR of the TCR CDR3, the HTBI primer set was used. TCRdb re-called the multiplex PCR reads with MiXCR, one entry per CDR3 protein. This table has approximately 700,000 distinct CDR3 sequences, 45% appearing once. V lost 6 bases and J lost 8; bases outside the gene matches: 13. This CDR3 contains 15 residues. Germline loops: CDR1 SQVTM, CDR2 ANQGSEA. The chain has TRBV29-1 and TRBJ1-3, with 10 bases matching TRBD1. This receptor was taken from an adult man with Graves' disease, either hyperthyroidism or ophthalmopathy (not recorded which). The source material was peripheral blood or thyroid tissue (not recorded which). This CDR3 reads CSVGTGVAREDTIYF. The DNA for the CDR3 is TGCAGCGTCGGGACAGGGGTGGCACGAGAAGACACCATATATTTT.